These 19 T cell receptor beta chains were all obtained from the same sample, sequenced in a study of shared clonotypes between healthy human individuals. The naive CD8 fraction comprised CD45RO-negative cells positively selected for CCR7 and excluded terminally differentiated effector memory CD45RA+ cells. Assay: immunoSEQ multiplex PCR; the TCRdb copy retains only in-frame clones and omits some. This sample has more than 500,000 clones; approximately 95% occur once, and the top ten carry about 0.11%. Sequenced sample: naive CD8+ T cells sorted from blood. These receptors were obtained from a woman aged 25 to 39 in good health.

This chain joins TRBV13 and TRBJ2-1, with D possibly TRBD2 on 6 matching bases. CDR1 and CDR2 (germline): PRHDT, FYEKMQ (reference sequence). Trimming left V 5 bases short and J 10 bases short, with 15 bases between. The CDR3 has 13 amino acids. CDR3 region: CASSPRLGGEQFF. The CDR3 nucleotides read TGTGCCAGCAGCCCAAGACTAGGCGGGGAGCAGTTCTTC.

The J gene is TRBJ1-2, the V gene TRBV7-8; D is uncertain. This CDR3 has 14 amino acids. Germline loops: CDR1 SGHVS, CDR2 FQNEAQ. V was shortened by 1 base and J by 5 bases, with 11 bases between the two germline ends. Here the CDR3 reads CASSLDRQPYGYTF. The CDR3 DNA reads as TGTGCCAGCAGCTTAGACCGGCAGCCTTATGGCTACACCTTC.

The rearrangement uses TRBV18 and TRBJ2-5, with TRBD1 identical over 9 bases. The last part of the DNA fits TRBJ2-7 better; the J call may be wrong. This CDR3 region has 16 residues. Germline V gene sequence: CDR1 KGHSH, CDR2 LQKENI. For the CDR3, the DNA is TGTGCCAGCTCACCACCAGACAGGGGGGGAACCTACGAGCAGTACTTC. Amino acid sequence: CASSPPDRGGTYEQYF.

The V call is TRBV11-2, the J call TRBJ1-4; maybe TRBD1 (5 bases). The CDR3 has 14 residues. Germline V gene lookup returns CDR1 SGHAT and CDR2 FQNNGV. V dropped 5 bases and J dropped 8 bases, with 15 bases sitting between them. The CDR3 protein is CASSGIRGGEKLFF. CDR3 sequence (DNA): TGTGCCAGCAGCGGGATAAGGGGCGGCGAAAAACTGTTTTTT.

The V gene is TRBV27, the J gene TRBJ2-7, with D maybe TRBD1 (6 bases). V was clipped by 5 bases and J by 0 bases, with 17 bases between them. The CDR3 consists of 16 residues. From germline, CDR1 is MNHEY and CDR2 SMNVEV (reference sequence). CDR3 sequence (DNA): TGTGCCAGCAGTCCCCGACAGGTTCATCTCTCCTACGAGCAGTACTTC. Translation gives CASSPRQVHLSYEQYF.

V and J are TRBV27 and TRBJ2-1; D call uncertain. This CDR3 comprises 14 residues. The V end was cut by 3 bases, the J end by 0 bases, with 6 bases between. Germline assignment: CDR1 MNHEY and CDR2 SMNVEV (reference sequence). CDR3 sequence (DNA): TGTGCCAGCAGTTTCGCAACCTCCTACAATGAGCAGTTCTTC. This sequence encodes CASSFATSYNEQFF.

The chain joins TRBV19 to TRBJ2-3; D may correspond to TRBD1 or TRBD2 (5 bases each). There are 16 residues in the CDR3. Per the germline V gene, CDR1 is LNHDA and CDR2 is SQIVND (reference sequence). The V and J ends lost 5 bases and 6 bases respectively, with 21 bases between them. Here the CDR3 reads CASSGGRSYTADTQYF. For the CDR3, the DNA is TGTGCCAGTAGTGGGGGTAGGAGTTATACAGCGGATACGCAGTATTTT.

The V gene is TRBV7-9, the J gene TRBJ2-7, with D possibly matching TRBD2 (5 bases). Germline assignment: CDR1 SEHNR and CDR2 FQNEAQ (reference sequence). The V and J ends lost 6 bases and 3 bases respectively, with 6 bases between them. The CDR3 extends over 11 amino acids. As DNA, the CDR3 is TGTGCCAGCAGGGGAGACTACGAGCAGTACTTC. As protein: CASRGDYEQYF.

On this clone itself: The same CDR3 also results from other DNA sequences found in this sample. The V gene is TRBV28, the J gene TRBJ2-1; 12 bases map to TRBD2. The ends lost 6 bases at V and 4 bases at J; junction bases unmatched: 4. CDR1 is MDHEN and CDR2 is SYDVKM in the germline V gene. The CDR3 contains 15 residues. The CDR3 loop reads CASSPTSGSYNEQFF. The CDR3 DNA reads TGTGCCAGCAGCCCGACTAGCGGGAGTTACAATGAGCAGTTCTTC. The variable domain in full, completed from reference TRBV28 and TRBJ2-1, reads DVKVTQSSRYLVKRTGEKVFLECVQDMDHENMFWYRQDPGLGLRLIYFSYDVKMKEKGDIPEGYSVSREKKERFSLILESASTNQTSMYLCASSPTSGSYNEQFFGPGTRLTVL.

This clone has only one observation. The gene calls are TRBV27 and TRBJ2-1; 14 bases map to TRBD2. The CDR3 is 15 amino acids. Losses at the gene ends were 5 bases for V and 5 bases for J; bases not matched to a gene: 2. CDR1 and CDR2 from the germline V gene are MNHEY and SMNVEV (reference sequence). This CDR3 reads CASSTGLAGDNEQFF. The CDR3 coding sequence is TGTGCCAGCAGTACGGGACTAGCGGGAGACAATGAGCAGTTCTTC.

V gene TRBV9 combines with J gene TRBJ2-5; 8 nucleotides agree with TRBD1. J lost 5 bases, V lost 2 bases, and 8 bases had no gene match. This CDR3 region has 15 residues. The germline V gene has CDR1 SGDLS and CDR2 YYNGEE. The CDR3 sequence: CASSVEGQDHETQYF. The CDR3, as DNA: TGTGCCAGCAGCGTGGAGGGACAGGATCATGAGACCCAGTACTTC.

Written as DNA, the CDR3 is TGTGCCAGCAGTTTATCTCGGGGGCATCAGCCCCAGCATTTT. As protein: CASSLSRGHQPQHF. The chain links TRBV28 to TRBJ1-5, with D possibly matching TRBD1 (6 bases). Trimming removed 1 base from V and 5 bases from J, with 9 bases in between. This CDR3 comprises 14 residues. Germline V gene lookup returns CDR1 MDHEN and CDR2 SYDVKM.

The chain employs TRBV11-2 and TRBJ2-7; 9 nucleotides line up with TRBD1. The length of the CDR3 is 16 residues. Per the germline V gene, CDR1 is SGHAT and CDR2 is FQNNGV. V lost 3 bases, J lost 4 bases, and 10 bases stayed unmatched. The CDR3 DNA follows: TGTGCCAGCAGCTTGTCCCCTGGGACAGGGTTTTACGAGCAGTACTTC. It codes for CASSLSPGTGFYEQYF. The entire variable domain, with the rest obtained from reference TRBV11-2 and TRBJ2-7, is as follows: EAGVAQSPRYKIIEKRQSVAFWCNPISGHATLYWYQQILGQGPKLLIQFQNNGVVDDSQLPKDRFSAERLKGVDSTLKIQPAKLEDSAVYLCASSLSPGTGFYEQYFGPGTRLTVT.

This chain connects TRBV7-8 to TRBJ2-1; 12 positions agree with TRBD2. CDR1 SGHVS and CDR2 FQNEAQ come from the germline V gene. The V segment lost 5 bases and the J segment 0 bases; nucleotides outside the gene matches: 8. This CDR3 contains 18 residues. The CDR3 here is CASSPAGTSGSSYNEQFF. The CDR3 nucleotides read TGTGCCAGCAGCCCGGCCGGGACTAGCGGGTCCTCCTACAATGAGCAGTTCTTC.

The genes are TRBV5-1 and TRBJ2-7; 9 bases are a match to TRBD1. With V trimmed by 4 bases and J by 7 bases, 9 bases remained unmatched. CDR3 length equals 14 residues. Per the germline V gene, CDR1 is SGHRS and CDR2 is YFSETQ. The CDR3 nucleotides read TGCGCCAGCAGCACAAGACAGGGGGTGAGGGAGCAGTACTTC. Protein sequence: CASSTRQGVREQYF.

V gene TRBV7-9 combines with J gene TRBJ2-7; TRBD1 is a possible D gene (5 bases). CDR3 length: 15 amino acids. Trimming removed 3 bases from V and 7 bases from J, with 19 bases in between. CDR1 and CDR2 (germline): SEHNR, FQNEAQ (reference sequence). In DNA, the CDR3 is TGTGCCAGCAGCTTCGAGGACATGCCCAGTAGAGAGCAGTACTTC. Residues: CASSFEDMPSREQYF.

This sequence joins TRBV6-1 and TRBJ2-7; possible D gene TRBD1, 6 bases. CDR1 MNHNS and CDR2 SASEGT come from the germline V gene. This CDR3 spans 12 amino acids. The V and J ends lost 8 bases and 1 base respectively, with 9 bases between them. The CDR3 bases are TGTGCCAGCGGAGGACAGTCCTACGAGCAGTACTTC. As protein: CASGGQSYEQYF.

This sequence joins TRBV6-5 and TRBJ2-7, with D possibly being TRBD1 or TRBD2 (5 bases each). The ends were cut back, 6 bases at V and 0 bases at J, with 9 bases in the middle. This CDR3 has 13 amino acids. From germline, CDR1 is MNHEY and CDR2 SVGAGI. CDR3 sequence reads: CASSWDGSYEQYF. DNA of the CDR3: TGTGCCAGCAGCTGGGACGGCTCCTACGAGCAGTACTTC.

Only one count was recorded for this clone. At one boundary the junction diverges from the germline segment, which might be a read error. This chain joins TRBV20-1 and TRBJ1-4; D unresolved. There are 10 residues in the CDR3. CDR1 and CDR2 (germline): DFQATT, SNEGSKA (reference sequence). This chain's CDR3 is CGVTNEKLFF. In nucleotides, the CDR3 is TGTGGGGTTACTAATGAAAAACTGTTTTTT.